These 11 T cell receptor beta chains originate from one sample sequenced in a study of CD8+ T cells in alopecia areata. It was cDNA, reverse transcribed from extracted RNA, that served as the sequencing template. TCRdb's copy holds only in-frame clones and misses some; the assay was immunoSEQ multiplex PCR. The table has roughly 120,000 clones, about half seen once. Regarding treatment: oral pan-JAK inhibitor, 5-10 mg twice daily. The sequences come from CD4+ T cells sorted from blood, collected at week 4, from a patient treated with tofacitinib. These TCRs come from a human donor with alopecia areata.

V is TRBV29-1 and J is TRBJ1-2; TRBD1 matches 7 bases. There are 13 residues in the CDR3. The junction had 10 bases not matched to a gene; V was cut back by 7 bases and J by 5 bases. Germline lookup yields CDR1 SQVTM and CDR2 ANQGSEA. The CDR3 loop reads CSAIRQGEYGYTF. In nucleotides, the CDR3 is TGCAGCGCTATAAGACAGGGAGAGTATGGCTACACCTTC.

This chain uses TRBV27 with TRBJ2-5, with D hard to call. Germline V lookup: CDR1 MNHEY, CDR2 SMNVEV (reference sequence). This CDR3 is 17 amino acids long. V lost 2 bases and J lost 3, with 19 bases in between. CDR3 coding DNA: TGTGCCAGCAGTTTAATCGTACCGCGCAAGGGTAAAGAGACCCAGTACTTC. Translating gives CASSLIVPRKGKETQYF.

This clone was seen only a few times. The rearrangement links TRBV28 to TRBJ1-2; no reliable D call. V gave up 4 bases and J gave up 5 bases, with 8 bases separating them. CDR3 length equals 12 residues. Germline V gene lookup returns CDR1 MDHEN and CDR2 SYDVKM. Here the CDR3 DNA reads TGTGCCAGCAGTTCTGACCGGTATGGCTACACCTTC. It yields the protein CASSSDRYGYTF.

There are many counts of this clone. The V and J genes are TRBV19 and TRBJ1-1; maybe TRBD1 (6 bases). The germline V gene encodes CDR1 LNHDA and CDR2 SQIVND (reference sequence). V was pared by 6 bases and J by 5 bases, with 13 bases between. The CDR3 is 13 residues long. CDR3 DNA sequence: TGTGCCAGTAGGCATACAGGGACGACTGAAGCTTTCTTT. This translates into CASRHTGTTEAFF.

V and J are TRBV30 and TRBJ2-7; D not certain. The V end lost 0 bases, the J end lost 1 base, and 22 bases lay between the germline ends. Germline CDR1 reads GTSNPN; CDR2 reads SVGIG (reference sequence). The CDR3 is 18 residues long. CDR3: CAWSVRVGSVASSYEQYF. The DNA for the CDR3 is TGTGCCTGGAGTGTAAGGGTCGGATCGGTAGCCTCTTCCTACGAGCAGTACTTC.

The gene calls are TRBV5-1 and TRBJ1-1; TRBD1 is a possible D gene (5 bases). From germline, CDR1 is SGHRS and CDR2 YFSETQ. The germline V and J ends were trimmed by 0 bases and 3 bases, with 9 bases remaining between them. This CDR3 has 14 residues. CDR3 in amino acids: CASSLDGADTEAFF. CDR3 DNA: TGCGCCAGCAGCTTGGATGGGGCAGACACTGAAGCTTTCTTT.

Comment on this clone: The same CDR3 arises from other DNA sequences in this sample as well. The V call is TRBV4-1, the J call TRBJ2-2, with D unclear. V was cut by 0 bases and J by 5 bases, with 4 bases left in between. Germline assignment: CDR1 MGHRA and CDR2 YSYEKL. The CDR3 runs to 13 residues. The CDR3, as DNA: TGCGCCAGCAGCCAAGAGAGGACCGGGGAGCTGTTTTTT. Translation gives CASSQERTGELFF.

The V and J genes are TRBV4-2 and TRBJ1-5; 7 bases match TRBD1. The germline CDR1 and CDR2 sequences are LGHNA and YNFKEQ. V trimming: 4 bases; J trimming: 3 bases; junction bases outside the gene matches: 9. This CDR3 has 16 amino acids. The CDR3 DNA sequence: TGTGCCAGCAGCCCTGACAGGGAAAGGGTCAATCAGCCCCAGCATTTT. Encoded protein: CASSPDRERVNQPQHF.

This clone was recorded once. This chain links TRBV5-6 with TRBJ2-1; no firm D call. CDR1 is SGHDT and CDR2 is YYEEEE in the germline V gene. The CDR3 totals 18 residues. The V end lost 3 bases, the J end lost 7 bases, and 26 bases lay between the germline ends. CDR3 residues: CASSSAKNPHPLSNEQFF. CDR3 nucleotides: TGTGCCAGCAGCTCTGCGAAGAACCCCCATCCCCTCTCAAATGAGCAGTTCTTC.

This clone was picked up a small number of times. This chain connects TRBV18 to TRBJ1-3, with TRBD1 identical over 9 bases. The V gene's germline CDR1 is KGHSH and CDR2 LQKENI. The CDR3 totals 16 residues. Trimming took 6 bases from V and 0 from J; bases not matched to a gene: 6. CDR3 residues: CASSSTGGFSGNTIYF. The CDR3 DNA sequence: TGTGCCAGCTCGTCTACAGGGGGCTTCTCTGGAAACACCATATATTTT.

In DNA, the CDR3 is TGTGCCAGCAGCGAGGCCCCGACAGGGGTGGAAGCTTTCTTT. Translated, it gives CASSEAPTGVEAFF. V gene TRBV9 combines with J gene TRBJ1-1, with 8 nucleotides matching TRBD1. CDR1 is SGDLS, CDR2 YYNGEE, per germline. This CDR3 spans 14 amino acids. Trimming cost V 3 bases and J 8 bases; bases outside gene matches: 9.